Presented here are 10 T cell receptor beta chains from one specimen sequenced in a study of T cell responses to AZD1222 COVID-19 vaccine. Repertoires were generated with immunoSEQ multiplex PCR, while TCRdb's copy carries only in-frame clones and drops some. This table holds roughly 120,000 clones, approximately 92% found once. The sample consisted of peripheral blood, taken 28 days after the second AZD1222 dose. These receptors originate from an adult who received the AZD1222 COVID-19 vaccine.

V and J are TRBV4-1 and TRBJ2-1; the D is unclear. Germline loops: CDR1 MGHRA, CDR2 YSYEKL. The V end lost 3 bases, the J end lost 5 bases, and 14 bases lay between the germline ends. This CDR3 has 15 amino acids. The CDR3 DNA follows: TGCGCCAGCAGCCAGGCGGTTCTCCGTAACAATGAGCAGTTCTTC. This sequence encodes CASSQAVLRNNEQFF.

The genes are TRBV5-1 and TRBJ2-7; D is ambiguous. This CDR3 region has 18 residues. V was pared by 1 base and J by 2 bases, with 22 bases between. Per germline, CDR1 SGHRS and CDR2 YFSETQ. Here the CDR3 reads CASSLSTGSGRNPYEQYF. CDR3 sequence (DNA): TGCGCCAGCAGCTTGAGCACCGGTTCCGGAAGAAATCCCTACGAGCAGTACTTC.

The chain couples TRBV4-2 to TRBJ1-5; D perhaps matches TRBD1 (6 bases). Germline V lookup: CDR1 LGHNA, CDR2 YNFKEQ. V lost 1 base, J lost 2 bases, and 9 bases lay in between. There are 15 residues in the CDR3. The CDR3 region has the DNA TGTGCCAGCAGCCAAGTGGGGGGCGGCAATCAGCCCCAGCATTTT. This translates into CASSQVGGGNQPQHF.

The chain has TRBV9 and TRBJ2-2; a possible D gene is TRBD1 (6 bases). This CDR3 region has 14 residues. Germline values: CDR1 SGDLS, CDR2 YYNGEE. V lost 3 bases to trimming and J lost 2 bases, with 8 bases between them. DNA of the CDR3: TGTGCCAGCAGCGGGACAGTTAACACCGGGGAGCTGTTTTTT. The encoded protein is CASSGTVNTGELFF.

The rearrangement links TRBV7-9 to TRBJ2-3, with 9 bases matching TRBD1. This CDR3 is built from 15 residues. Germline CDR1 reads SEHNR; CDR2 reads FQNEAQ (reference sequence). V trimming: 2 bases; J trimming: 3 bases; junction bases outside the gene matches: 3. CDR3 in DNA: TGTGCCAGCAGCTTACCGGGACAGGGTACAGATACGCAGTATTTT. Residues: CASSLPGQGTDTQYF.

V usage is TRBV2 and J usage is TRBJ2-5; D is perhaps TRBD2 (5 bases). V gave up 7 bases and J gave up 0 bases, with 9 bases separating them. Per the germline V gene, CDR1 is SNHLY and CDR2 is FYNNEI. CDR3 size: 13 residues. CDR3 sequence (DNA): TGTGCCAGCATATCGGGATACCAAGAGACCCAGTACTTC. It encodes CASISGYQETQYF.

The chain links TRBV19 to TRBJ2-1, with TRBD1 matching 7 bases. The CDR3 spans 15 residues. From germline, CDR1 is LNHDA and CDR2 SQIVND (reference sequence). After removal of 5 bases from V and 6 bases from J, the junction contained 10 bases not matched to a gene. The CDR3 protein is CASSPIAGTVNEQFF. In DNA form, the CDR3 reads TGTGCCAGTAGTCCAATAGCCGGGACAGTCAATGAGCAGTTCTTC.

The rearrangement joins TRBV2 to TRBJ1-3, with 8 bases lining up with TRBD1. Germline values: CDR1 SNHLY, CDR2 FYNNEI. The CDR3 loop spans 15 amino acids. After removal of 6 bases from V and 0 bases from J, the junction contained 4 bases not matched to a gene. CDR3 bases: TGTGCCAGCAGATGGGACAGGAGCTCTGGAAACACCATATATTTT. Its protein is CASRWDRSSGNTIYF.

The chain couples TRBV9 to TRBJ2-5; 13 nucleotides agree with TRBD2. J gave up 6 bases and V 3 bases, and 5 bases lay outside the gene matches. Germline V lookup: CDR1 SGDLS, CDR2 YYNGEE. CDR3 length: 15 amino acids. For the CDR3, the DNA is TGTGCCAGCAGCGGAGGACTAGCGGGGGAAAAGACCCAGTACTTC. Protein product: CASSGGLAGEKTQYF.

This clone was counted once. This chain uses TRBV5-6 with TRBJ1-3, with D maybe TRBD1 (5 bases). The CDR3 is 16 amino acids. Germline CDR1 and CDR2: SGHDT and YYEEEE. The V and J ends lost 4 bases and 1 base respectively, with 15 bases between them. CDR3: CASSPGPSGSGNTIYF. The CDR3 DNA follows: TGTGCCAGCAGCCCGGGTCCATCAGGGTCTGGAAACACCATATATTTT.